The rows below give T cell receptor beta chains drawn from one sample of a study of regulatory T cells in long-lasting Graves disease. TCRdb ran MiXCR on the multiplex PCR reads and lists one entry per CDR3 protein. The sample shows about 470,000 distinct CDR3 sequences, about 15% of them seen only once. These records were also assigned to another study, of T cells in Graves' hyperthyroidism and ophthalmopathy.

Here the sequenced sample was peripheral blood mononuclear cells (PBMCs), taken at new diagnosis, from a patient treated with antithyroid drugs. Receptors were obtained from a woman aged 30 to 39 with Graves disease. Each CDR3 is given with its conserved first and last residue. The D gene is left open where the match is weak. Size is stated for part of the rows, as once, few or many counts, or as a class when the clone is expanded.

TRBJ2-7 many . TRBV7-3 CASSLSRDMVQYF TGTGCCAGCAGCTTATCCCGGGACATGGTGCAGTACTTC
TRBJ2-3 . TRBD2 TRBV12-3/TRBV12-4 CASSPGTSGTYSTDTQYF TGTGCCAGCAGTCCCGGGACTAGCGGGACCTATAGCACAGATACGCAGTATTTT
TRBJ1-5 . . TRBV6-5 CASSYLAGAGQPQHF TGTGCCAGCAGTTACCTGGCGGGGGCCGGTCAGCCCCAGCATTTT
TRBJ2-1 many TRBD1 TRBV5-5 CASSPGQTYNEQFF TGTGCCAGCAGCCCGGGACAGACTTACAATGAGCAGTTCTTC
TRBJ2-1 . TRBD2 TRBV2 CASSEDSHWGGRYNEQFF TGTGCCAGCAGTGAGGACAGCCACTGGGGCGGGAGGTACAATGAGCAGTTCTTC
TRBJ2-1 many TRBD2 TRBV10-1 CASSELREKDNEQFF TGCGCCAGCAGTGAGTTGCGGGAGAAGGACAATGAGCAGTTCTTC
TRBJ2-3 many . TRBV20-1 CSAPRGQYF TGCAGTGCTCCGAGGGGGCAGTATTTT
TRBJ1-4 . TRBD1 TRBV6-4 CASRARDRGDEKLFF TGTGCCAGCAGAGCGCGAGACAGGGGCGATGAAAAACTGTTTTTT
TRBJ2-1 . . TRBV24-1 CATSDLRAQFF TGTGCCACCAGTGATTTGCGGGCGCAGTTCTTC
TRBJ2-5 few . TRBV5-8 CASSLDSGYGLQETQYF TGTGCCAGCAGCTTGGACTCGGGGTATGGCCTTCAAGAGACCCAGTACTTC
TRBJ2-1 many . TRBV2 CASKARSYNEQFF TGTGCCAGCAAGGCACGGTCCTACAATGAGCAGTTCTTC
TRBJ2-7 . . TRBV6-4 CATFSYGQYF TGTGCCACCTTCAGTTACGGGCAGTACTTC
TRBJ2-7 . TRBD2 TRBV5-6 CASSFRVTSGSSYEQYF TGTGCCAGCAGCTTCCGGGTGACTAGCGGGAGTTCCTACGAGCAGTACTTC
TRBJ2-3 many . TRBV18 CATTPLPTTGSDTQYF TGTGCCACCACCCCCCTACCGACCACAGGGTCAGATACGCAGTATTTT
TRBJ2-5 many . TRBV11-3 CASNEGIGETQYF TGTGCCAGCAATGAGGGGATTGGGGAGACCCAGTACTTC
TRBJ2-6 . . TRBV18 CASSPWEAGANVLTF TGTGCCAGCTCACCCTGGGAAGCCGGGGCCAACGTCCTGACTTTC
TRBJ2-7 many TRBD2 TRBV30 CAWTPVSGRALYEQYF TGTGCCTGGACGCCGGTTAGCGGGAGGGCCCTCTACGAGCAGTACTTC
TRBJ2-2 many . TRBV25-1 CASSDSWQNTGELFF TGTGCCAGCAGTGATTCTTGGCAGAACACCGGGGAGCTGTTTTTT
TRBJ2-5 few . TRBV6-9 CASSYGWRSQETQYF TGTGCCAGCAGTTACGGGTGGCGGAGTCAAGAGACCCAGTACTTC
TRBJ2-1 many . TRBV20-1 CSARVGGGVPSYNEQFF TGCAGTGCTAGGGTCGGAGGGGGAGTTCCGTCCTACAATGAGCAGTTCTTC
TRBJ1-5 . . TRBV12-3/TRBV12-4 CASSLFLGREQPQHF TGTGCCAGCAGTTTGTTTTTGGGTCGGGAGCAGCCCCAGCATTTT
TRBJ2-5 many . TRBV7-3 CASSPGPQETQYF TGTGCCAGCAGCCCCGGACCACAAGAGACCCAGTACTTC
TRBJ2-1 many . TRBV7-9 CASSSDKYNEQFF TGTGCCAGCAGCTCGGACAAGTACAATGAGCAGTTCTTC
TRBJ2-1 . TRBD2 TRBV10-2 CASSEPRGLAPTYNEQFF TGCGCCAGCAGTGAGCCGAGGGGACTAGCCCCTACCTACAATGAGCAGTTCTTC
TRBJ2-2 many . TRBV5-1 CASSLDAGGELFF TGCGCCAGCAGCTTGGATGCGGGAGGGGAGCTGTTTTTT
TRBJ1-4 . . TRBV20-1 CSARVQGRVNEKLFF TGCAGTGCTAGAGTGCAGGGCAGGGTGAATGAAAAACTGTTTTTT
TRBJ2-1 many TRBD2 TRBV6-9 CASSSTSAPYNEQFF TGTGCCAGCAGTTCTACTAGCGCGCCCTACAATGAGCAGTTCTTC
TRBJ1-1 few . TRBV29-1 CSVDSRGMNTEAFF TGCAGCGTTGATTCCAGGGGCATGAACACTGAAGCTTTCTTT
TRBJ1-1 many TRBD1 TRBV19 CASSITGAGTEAFF TGTGCCAGTAGTATAACAGGGGCGGGGACTGAAGCTTTCTTT
TRBJ2-5 many TRBD2 TRBV3-1 CASNPGRASGRETQYF TGTGCCAGCAACCCCGGCCGGGCTAGCGGGAGAGAGACCCAGTACTTC
TRBJ2-3 many . TRBV27 CANSPLGTDTQYF TGTGCCAACAGCCCCCTGGGCACAGATACGCAGTATTTT
TRBJ2-1 many . TRBV3-1 CASSQEGSSYNEQFF TGTGCCAGCAGCCAAGAAGGGAGCTCCTACAATGAGCAGTTCTTC
TRBJ2-7 many TRBD1 TRBV7-6 CASSSGTDSYEQYF TGTGCCAGCAGCTCCGGGACAGACTCCTACGAGCAGTACTTC
TRBJ2-1 . . TRBV29-1 CSVERTAHTPYNVEQFF TGCAGCGTTGAACGGACCGCGCATACTCCCTACAATGTTGAGCAGTTCTTC
TRBJ2-2 . . TRBV5-1 CASSLGGPTFTGELFF TGCGCCAGCAGCTTGGGCGGCCCGACTTTTACCGGGGAGCTGTTTTTT
TRBJ1-5 few . TRBV11-3 CASSLNSGQPQHF TGTGCCAGCAGCCTCAACTCGGGTCAGCCCCAGCATTTT
TRBJ1-4 . . TRBV6-2/TRBV6-3 CASSPLGNEKLFF TGTGCCAGCAGCCCTCTGGGGAATGAAAAACTGTTTTTT
TRBJ1-2 many . TRBV3-1 CASSQDGRAYHGYTF TGTGCCAGCAGCCAAGATGGTCGAGCGTACCATGGCTACACCTTC
TRBJ2-3 once TRBD2 TRBV11-2 CASSPFPGTSGRESTDTQYF TGTGCCAGCAGCCCCTTCCCCGGGACTAGCGGGAGGGAGAGCACAGATACGCAGTATTTT
TRBJ2-7 . TRBD2 TRBV2 CASKGRGVTYEQYF TGTGCCAGCAAGGGGCGGGGGGTAACCTACGAGCAGTACTTC
TRBJ2-7 many . TRBV3-1 CASSQDYHEQYF TGTGCCAGCAGCCAAGATTACCACGAGCAGTACTTC
TRBJ2-3 . . TRBV12-3/TRBV12-4 CASSLPGADTQYF TGTGCCAGCAGCCTTCCAGGGGCAGATACGCAGTATTTT
TRBJ2-7 many TRBD1 TRBV2 CASSESGGQVDEQYF TGTGCCAGCAGTGAATCAGGGGGACAGGTGGACGAGCAGTACTTC
TRBJ1-5 . TRBD1 TRBV3-1 CASSQDTTGGQPQHF TGTGCCAGCAGCCAAGATACGACAGGGGGTCAGCCCCAGCATTTT
TRBJ2-5 many TRBD2 TRBV7-9 CASSLGFGAGARETQYF TGTGCCAGCAGCTTAGGATTCGGAGCGGGAGCCCGAGAGACCCAGTACTTC
TRBJ1-2 many TRBD1 TRBV20-1 CSAGTGETYGYTF TGCAGTGCAGGGACAGGGGAAACCTATGGCTACACCTTC
TRBJ2-1 many . TRBV15 CATSSPGLIYNEQFF TGTGCCACCAGCAGCCCGGGACTCATCTACAATGAGCAGTTCTTC
TRBJ2-2 few . TRBV6-7 CASRPPPMGGRAPRVPGELFF TGTGCCAGCAGACCCCCTCCCATGGGGGGTCGGGCCCCACGAGTACCCGGGGAGCTGTTTTTT
TRBJ2-3 few TRBD2 TRBV18 CASSPLRRSGSTDTQYF TGTGCCAGCTCACCTCTAAGGAGGAGCGGGAGTACAGATACGCAGTATTTT